The next 11 T cell receptor beta chains were all read from a single sample in a study of T-cell memory formation after mild COVID-19. A single record per CDR3 protein comes from TCRdb applying MiXCR to the 5' RACE reads. The sample consists of fewer than 15,000 distinct CDR3 sequences, more than 10% of them appearing once. The sample taken for sequencing was PBMCs or a T cell subset sorted from them (not recorded which). These receptors were taken from an adult woman who had mild COVID-19 (a few samples of this study predate the infection). Cell type and time point are not known.

This clonotype was recorded at least ten times. The gene calls are TRBV4-1 and TRBJ2-7; possible D gene TRBD2, 6 bases. Trimming left V 3 bases short and J 7 bases short, with 22 bases between. CDR1 and CDR2 from the germline V gene are MGHRA and YSYEKL. This CDR3 has 16 amino acids. The CDR3 DNA sequence: TGCGCCAGCAGCCAGGATCTTTGGGGGGACCTACCAGAGCAGTACTTC. This gives the protein CASSQDLWGDLPEQYF.

This clonotype was recorded at least ten times. The chain uses TRBV7-2 and TRBJ2-7; D is undetermined. Germline loops: CDR1 SGHTA, CDR2 FQGNSA. The length of the CDR3 is 11 residues. V was pared by 5 bases and J by 9 bases, with 11 bases between. CDR3 nucleotides: TGTGCCAGCAGCGCGAATTCTTGGCAGTACTTC. It is translated as CASSANSWQYF.

At least ten counts were recorded for this clonotype. V and J are TRBV4-1 and TRBJ2-7, with 9 nucleotides matching TRBD1. This CDR3 has 13 amino acids. The V gene end was trimmed by 4 bases and the J gene end by 3 bases; junction bases not matched to a gene: 1. CDR1 is MGHRA and CDR2 is YSYEKL in the germline V gene. The CDR3 sequence: CASSPDRGYEQYF. As DNA, the CDR3 is TGCGCCAGCAGCCCGGACAGGGGCTACGAGCAGTACTTC.

This clonotype was found many times. This CDR3 is CASSLAGADTQYF. For the CDR3, the DNA is TGTGCCAGCAGCCTAGCGGGGGCAGATACGCAGTATTTT. V usage is TRBV7-3 and J usage is TRBJ2-3, with TRBD2 matching over 10 bases. This CDR3 is 13 amino acids long. The germline V gene encodes CDR1 SGHTA and CDR2 FQGTGA. After removal of 5 bases from V and 4 bases from J, the junction contained 0 bases not matched to a gene.

This clonotype was counted at least ten times. The chain is built from TRBV5-5 and TRBJ1-1; possibly TRBD1 for D (6 bases). This CDR3 spans 12 amino acids. Germline V gene data show CDR1 as SGHKS and CDR2 as YYEKEE (reference sequence). Trimming cost V 3 bases and J 4 bases, with 7 bases left between them. CDR3 bases: TGTGCCAGCAGCTCACAGGGCACTGAAGCTTTCTTT. This codes for CASSSQGTEAFF.

In its sample, this clonotype was seen many times. J is TRBJ1-4 and V is TRBV6-5, with a possible D match to TRBD1 (5 bases). Germline lookup yields CDR1 MNHEY and CDR2 SVGAGI. This CDR3 is 14 amino acids long. Deletions cut 4 bases from V and 8 bases from J, with 14 bases between. CDR3 protein: CASSSGTSLEKLFF. CDR3 coding DNA: TGTGCCAGCAGTTCTGGGACCAGCCTAGAAAAACTGTTTTTT.

This clonotype was detected ten times or more. The gene calls are TRBV4-1 and TRBJ1-1; perhaps TRBD1 as D (5 bases). The V gene's germline CDR1 is MGHRA and CDR2 YSYEKL. This CDR3 spans 14 amino acids. V was shortened by 7 bases and J by 4 bases, with 16 bases between the two germline ends. The CDR3 here is CASTSAGYGTEAFF. The DNA for the CDR3 is TGCGCCAGCACCTCGGCAGGGTATGGCACTGAAGCTTTCTTT.

This clonotype occurred many times. CDR3 nucleotide sequence: TGTGCCAGCAGCTCGGGCTACACCTCCTACAATGAGCAGTTCTTC. Its translation: CASSSGYTSYNEQFF. The gene calls are TRBV7-9 and TRBJ2-1; D gene uncertain. This CDR3 has 15 amino acids. CDR1 and CDR2 (germline): SEHNR, FQNEAQ (reference sequence). V lost 4 bases, J lost 0 bases, and 10 bases lay in between.

This clonotype was counted many times. The gene calls are TRBV6-5 and TRBJ2-1; D remains unclear. Trimming took off 6 bases at V and 2 bases at J, with 11 bases between the two ends. The germline gives CDR1 MNHEY, CDR2 SVGAGI. This CDR3 has 14 amino acids. CDR3: CASRRPDPYNEQFF. The DNA of the CDR3 is TGTGCCAGCAGACGACCAGACCCCTACAATGAGCAGTTCTTC.

A few counts support this clonotype. The V and J genes are TRBV6-6 and TRBJ2-6; no reliable D call. Germline CDR1 reads MNHNY; CDR2 reads SVGAGI (reference sequence). The CDR3 runs 14 residues. Trimming left V 5 bases short and J 0 bases short, with 5 bases between. Written as DNA, the CDR3 is TGTGCCAGCAGTCAGGACTCTGGGGCCAACGTCCTGACTTTC. Protein: CASSQDSGANVLTF.

This clonotype has ten or more counts. The rearrangement joins TRBV3-1 to TRBJ2-7, with 8 bases lining up with TRBD1. The CDR3 has 15 residues. Germline V lookup: CDR1 LGHDT, CDR2 YNNKEL (reference sequence). With V trimmed by 5 bases and J by 4 bases, 10 bases remained unmatched. CDR3 coding DNA: TGTGCCAGCAGCGCGAAGGCCGGGACAGGATACGAGCAGTACTTC. It translates to CASSAKAGTGYEQYF.